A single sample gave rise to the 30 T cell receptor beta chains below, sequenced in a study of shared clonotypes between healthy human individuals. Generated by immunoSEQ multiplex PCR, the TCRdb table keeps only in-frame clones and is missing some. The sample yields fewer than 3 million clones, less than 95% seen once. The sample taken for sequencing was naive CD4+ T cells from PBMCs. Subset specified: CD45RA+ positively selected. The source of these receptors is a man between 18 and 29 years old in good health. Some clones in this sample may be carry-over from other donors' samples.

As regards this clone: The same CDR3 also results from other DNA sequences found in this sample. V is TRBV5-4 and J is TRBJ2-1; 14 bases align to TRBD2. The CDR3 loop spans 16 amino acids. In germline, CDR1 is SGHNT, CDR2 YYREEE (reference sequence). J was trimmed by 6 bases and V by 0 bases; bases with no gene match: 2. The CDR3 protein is CASSLGGTSGSNEQFF. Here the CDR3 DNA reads TGTGCCAGCAGCTTGGGCGGGACTAGCGGGAGCAATGAGCAGTTCTTC. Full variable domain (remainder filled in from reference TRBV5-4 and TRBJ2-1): ETGVTQSPTHLIKTRGQQVTLRCSSQSGHNTVSWYQQALGQGPQFIFQYYREEENGRGNFPPRFSGLQFPNYSSELNVNALELDDSALYLCASSLGGTSGSNEQFFGPGTRLTVL.

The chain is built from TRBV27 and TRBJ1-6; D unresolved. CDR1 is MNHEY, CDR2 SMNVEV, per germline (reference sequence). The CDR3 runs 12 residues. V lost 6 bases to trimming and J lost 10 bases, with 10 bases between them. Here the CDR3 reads CASSMQNSPLHF. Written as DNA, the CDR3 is TGTGCCAGCAGCATGCAGAACTCACCCCTCCACTTT.

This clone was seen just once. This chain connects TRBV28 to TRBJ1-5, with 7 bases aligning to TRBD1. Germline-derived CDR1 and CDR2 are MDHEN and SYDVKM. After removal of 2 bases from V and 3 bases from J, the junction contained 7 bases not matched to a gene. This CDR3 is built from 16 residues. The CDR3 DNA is TGTGCCAGCAGTTTAGCGTCGGGACAGTTCAATCAGCCCCAGCATTTT. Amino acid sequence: CASSLASGQFNQPQHF.

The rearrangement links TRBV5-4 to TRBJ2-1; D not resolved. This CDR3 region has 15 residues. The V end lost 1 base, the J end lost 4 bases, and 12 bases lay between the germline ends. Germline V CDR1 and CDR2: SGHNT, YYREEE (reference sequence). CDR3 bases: TGTGCCAGCAGCTTGCGGTTCGGCAGATACAATGAGCAGTTCTTC. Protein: CASSLRFGRYNEQFF.

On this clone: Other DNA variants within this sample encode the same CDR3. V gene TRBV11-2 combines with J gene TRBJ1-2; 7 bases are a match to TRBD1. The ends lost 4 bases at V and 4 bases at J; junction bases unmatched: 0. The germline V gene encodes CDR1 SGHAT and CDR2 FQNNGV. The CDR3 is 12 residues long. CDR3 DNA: TGTGCCAGCAGCTCAGGGGGCTATGGCTACACCTTC. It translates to CASSSGGYGYTF.

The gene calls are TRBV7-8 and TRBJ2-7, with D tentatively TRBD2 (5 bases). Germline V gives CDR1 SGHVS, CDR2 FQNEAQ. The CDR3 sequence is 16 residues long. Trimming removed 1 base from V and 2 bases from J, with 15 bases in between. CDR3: CASSLELWRGPYEQYF. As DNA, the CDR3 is TGTGCCAGCAGCTTAGAACTCTGGAGAGGGCCCTACGAGCAGTACTTC. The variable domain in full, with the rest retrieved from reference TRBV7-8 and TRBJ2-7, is GAGVSQSPRYKVAKRGQDVALRCDPISGHVSLFWYQQALGQGPEFLTYFQNEAQLDKSGLPSDRFFAERPEGSVSTLKIQRTQQEDSAVYLCASSLELWRGPYEQYFGPGTRLTVT.

The CDR3 bases are TGCAGCGTCGGGACAGGGGTTCCAAATGAGCAGTTCTTC. This gives the protein CSVGTGVPNEQFF. V and J are TRBV29-1 and TRBJ2-1; 10 positions agree with TRBD1. The CDR3 loop spans 13 amino acids. Germline V gene sequence: CDR1 SQVTM, CDR2 ANQGSEA. J was trimmed by 7 bases and V by 6 bases; bases with no gene match: 6.

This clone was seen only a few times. The CDR3 nucleotides are TGTGCCAGCAGCTTGCCCGAGAACACTGAAGCTTTCTTT. It is translated as CASSLPENTEAFF. The chain couples TRBV5-4 to TRBJ1-1; D call uncertain. The CDR3 is 13 amino acids. Trimming took 1 base from V and 1 from J, leaving 5 bases between them. The germline gives CDR1 SGHNT, CDR2 YYREEE (reference sequence).

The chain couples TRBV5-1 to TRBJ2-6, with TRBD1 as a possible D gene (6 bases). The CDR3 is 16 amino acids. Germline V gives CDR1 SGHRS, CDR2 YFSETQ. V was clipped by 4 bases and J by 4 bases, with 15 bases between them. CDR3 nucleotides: TGCGCCAGCAGCCTTACAGGGACGGGCGGGGCCAACGTCCTGACTTTC. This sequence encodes CASSLTGTGGANVLTF.

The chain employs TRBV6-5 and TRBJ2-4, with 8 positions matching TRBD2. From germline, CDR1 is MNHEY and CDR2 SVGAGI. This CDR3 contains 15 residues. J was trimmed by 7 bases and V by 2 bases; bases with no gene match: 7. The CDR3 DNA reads TGTGCCAGCAGTTACGTCGCTAGCGGGCGGAACATTCAGTACTTC. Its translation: CASSYVASGRNIQYF.

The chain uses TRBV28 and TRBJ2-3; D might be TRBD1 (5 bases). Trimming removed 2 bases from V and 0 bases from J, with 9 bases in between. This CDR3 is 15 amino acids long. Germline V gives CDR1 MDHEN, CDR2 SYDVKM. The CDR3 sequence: CASSLGALSTDTQYF. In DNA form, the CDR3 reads TGTGCCAGCAGTTTAGGGGCCCTCAGCACAGATACGCAGTATTTT.

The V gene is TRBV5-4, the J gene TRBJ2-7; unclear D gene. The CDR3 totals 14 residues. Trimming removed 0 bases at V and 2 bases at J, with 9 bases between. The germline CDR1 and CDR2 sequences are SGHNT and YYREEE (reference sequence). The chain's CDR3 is CASSLVGYPYEQYF. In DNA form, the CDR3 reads TGTGCCAGCAGCTTGGTAGGCTATCCCTACGAGCAGTACTTC.

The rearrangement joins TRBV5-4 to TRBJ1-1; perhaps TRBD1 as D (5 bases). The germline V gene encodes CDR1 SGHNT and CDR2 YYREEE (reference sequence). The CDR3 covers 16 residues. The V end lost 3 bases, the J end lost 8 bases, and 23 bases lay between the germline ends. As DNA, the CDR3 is TGTGCCAGCAGCTCTCCTACCGGGGCTCCAGGAAGAGAAGCTTTCTTT. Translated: CASSSPTGAPGREAFF.

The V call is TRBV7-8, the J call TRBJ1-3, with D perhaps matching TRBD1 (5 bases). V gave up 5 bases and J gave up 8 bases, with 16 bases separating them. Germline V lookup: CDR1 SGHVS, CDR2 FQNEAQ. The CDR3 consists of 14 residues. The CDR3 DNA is TGTGCCAGCAGCCGGGGCCGGGTAGCAGACACCATATATTTT. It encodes CASSRGRVADTIYF.

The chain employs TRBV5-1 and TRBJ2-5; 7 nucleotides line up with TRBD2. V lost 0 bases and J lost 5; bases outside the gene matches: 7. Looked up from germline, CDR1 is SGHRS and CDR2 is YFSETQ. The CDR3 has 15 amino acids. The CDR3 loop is CASSLAAGVAETQYF. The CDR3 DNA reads TGCGCCAGCAGCTTGGCGGCGGGGGTTGCGGAGACCCAGTACTTC.

The CDR3 region has the DNA TGTGCCAGCAGCTTAACTCGATCAGAGACCCAGTACTTC. Its protein is CASSLTRSETQYF. This chain uses TRBV7-3 with TRBJ2-5, with D unresolved. The CDR3 is made up of 13 amino acids. The germline gives CDR1 SGHTA, CDR2 FQGTGA. The V end lost 0 bases, the J end lost 4 bases, and 6 bases lay between the germline ends.

CDR3 region: CASSFPYSGNTIYF. CDR3 bases: TGTGCCAGCAGTTTTCCATACTCTGGAAACACCATATATTTT. V gene TRBV28 combines with J gene TRBJ1-3, with no clear D. Per germline, CDR1 MDHEN and CDR2 SYDVKM. The CDR3 totals 14 residues. V gave up 3 bases and J gave up 0 bases, with 6 bases separating them.

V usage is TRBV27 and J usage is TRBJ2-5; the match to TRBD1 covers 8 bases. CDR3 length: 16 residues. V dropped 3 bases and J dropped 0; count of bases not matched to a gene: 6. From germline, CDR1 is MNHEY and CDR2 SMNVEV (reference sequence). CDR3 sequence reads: CASSFRGPRYQETQYF. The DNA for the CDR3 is TGTGCCAGCAGTTTCAGGGGGCCCCGGTACCAAGAGACCCAGTACTTC.

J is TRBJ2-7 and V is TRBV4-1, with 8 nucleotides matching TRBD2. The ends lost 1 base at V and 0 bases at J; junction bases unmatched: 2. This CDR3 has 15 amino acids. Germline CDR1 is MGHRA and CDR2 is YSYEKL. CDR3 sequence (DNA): TGCGCCAGCAGCCAAGTTGGGACTAGCTCCTACGAGCAGTACTTC. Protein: CASSQVGTSSYEQYF.

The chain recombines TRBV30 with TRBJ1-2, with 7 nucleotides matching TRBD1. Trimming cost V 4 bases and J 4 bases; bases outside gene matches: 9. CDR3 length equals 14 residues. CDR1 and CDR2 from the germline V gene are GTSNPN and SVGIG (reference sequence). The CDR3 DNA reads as TGTGCCTGGACAAAGACAGGGTTGGGCTATGGCTACACCTTC. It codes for CAWTKTGLGYGYTF.

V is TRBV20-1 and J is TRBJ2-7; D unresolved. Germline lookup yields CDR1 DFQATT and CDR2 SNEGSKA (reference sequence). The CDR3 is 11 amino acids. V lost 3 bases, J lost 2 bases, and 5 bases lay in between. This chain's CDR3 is CSASSPYEQYF. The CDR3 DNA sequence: TGCAGTGCTAGTTCCCCCTACGAGCAGTACTTC.

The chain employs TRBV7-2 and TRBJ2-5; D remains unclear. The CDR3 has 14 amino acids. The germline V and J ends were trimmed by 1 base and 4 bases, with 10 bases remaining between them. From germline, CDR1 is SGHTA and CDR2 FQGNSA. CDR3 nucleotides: TGTGCCAGCAGCTTAGATCCGGTCGGAGAGACCCAGTACTTC. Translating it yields CASSLDPVGETQYF.

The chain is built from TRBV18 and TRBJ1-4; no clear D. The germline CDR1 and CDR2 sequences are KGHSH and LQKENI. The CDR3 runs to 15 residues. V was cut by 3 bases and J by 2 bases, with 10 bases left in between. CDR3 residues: CASSPVGGTNEKLFF. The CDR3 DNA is TGTGCCAGCTCACCCGTGGGAGGGACTAATGAAAAACTGTTTTTT.

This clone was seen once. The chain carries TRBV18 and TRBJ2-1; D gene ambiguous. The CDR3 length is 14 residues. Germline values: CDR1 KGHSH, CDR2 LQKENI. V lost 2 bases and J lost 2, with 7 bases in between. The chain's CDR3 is CASSPLVPYNEQFF. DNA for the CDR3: TGTGCCAGCTCACCATTGGTCCCCTACAATGAGCAGTTCTTC.

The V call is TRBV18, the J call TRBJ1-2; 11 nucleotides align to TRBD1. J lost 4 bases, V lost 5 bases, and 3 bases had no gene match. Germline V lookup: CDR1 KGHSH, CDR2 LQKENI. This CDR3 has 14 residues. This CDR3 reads CASSSDRGLYGYTF. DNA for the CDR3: TGTGCCAGCTCATCGGACAGGGGGCTCTATGGCTACACCTTC.

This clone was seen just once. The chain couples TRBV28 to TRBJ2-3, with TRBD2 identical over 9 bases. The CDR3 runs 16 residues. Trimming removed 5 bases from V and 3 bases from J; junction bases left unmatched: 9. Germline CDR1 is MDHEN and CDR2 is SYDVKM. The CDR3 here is CASSPSSGIRTDTQYF. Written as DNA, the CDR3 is TGTGCCAGCAGTCCATCTAGCGGGATCCGAACAGATACGCAGTATTTT.

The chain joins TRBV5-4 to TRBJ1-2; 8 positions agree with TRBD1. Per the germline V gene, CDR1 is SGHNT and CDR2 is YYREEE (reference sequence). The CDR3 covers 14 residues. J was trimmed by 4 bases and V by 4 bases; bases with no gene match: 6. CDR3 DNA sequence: TGTGCCAGCAGCCGGGGACAGGACGTCTATGGCTACACCTTC. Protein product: CASSRGQDVYGYTF.

The CDR3 DNA follows: TGCGCCAGCAGCCAAGATCGGGCCACGAACACTGAAGCTTTCTTT. It encodes CASSQDRATNTEAFF. V is TRBV4-1 and J is TRBJ1-1; D is uncertain. CDR3 length: 15 amino acids. Germline values: CDR1 MGHRA, CDR2 YSYEKL. The ends were cut back, 0 bases at V and 1 base at J, with 9 bases in the middle.

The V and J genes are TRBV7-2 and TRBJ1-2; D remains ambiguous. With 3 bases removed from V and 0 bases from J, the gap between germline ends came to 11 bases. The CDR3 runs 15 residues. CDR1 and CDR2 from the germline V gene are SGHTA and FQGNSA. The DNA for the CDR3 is TGTGCCAGCAGCTTGAGTTTCGGAACTAACTATGGCTACACCTTC. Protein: CASSLSFGTNYGYTF. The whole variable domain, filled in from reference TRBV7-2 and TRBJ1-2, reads GAGVSQSPSNKVTEKGKDVELRCDPISGHTALYWYRQSLGQGLEFLIYFQGNSAPDKSGLPSDRFSAERTGGSVSTLTIQRTQQEDSAVYLCASSLSFGTNYGYTFGSGTRLTVV.

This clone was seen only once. In nucleotides, the CDR3 is TGTGCCAGCAGAAGGACAGGGGACACAGATACGCAGTATTTT. Protein sequence: CASRRTGDTDTQYF. The chain links TRBV6-1 to TRBJ2-3; 9 positions match TRBD1. V lost 6 bases and J lost 2; bases outside the gene matches: 3. Germline CDR1 is MNHNS and CDR2 is SASEGT. The CDR3 sequence is 14 residues long.